One sample yielded the 27 T cell receptor beta chains listed below, sequenced in a study of cytomegalovirus exposure and HLA in healthy donors. Researchers ran the PCR with 60 Vbeta and 13 Jbeta primers. Libraries were prepared by immunoSEQ multiplex PCR; TCRdb keeps only in-frame clonotypes and omits some of them. The data hold about 100,000 clones, with around 80% observed a single time. Sequences were obtained from PBMCs. These receptor sequences come from a male donor in good health and CMV-seropositive.

V is TRBV11-3 and J is TRBJ1-2; weak D call: TRBD1 (6 bases). V lost 3 bases, J lost 6 bases, and 8 bases lay in between. Germline CDR1 reads SGHNT; CDR2 reads YENEEA. CDR3 length: 12 residues. This CDR3 reads CASSFSGDGYTF. The CDR3 coding sequence is TGTGCCAGCAGCTTTTCAGGGGATGGCTACACCTTC.

The J gene is TRBJ1-6, the V gene TRBV27; D possibly corresponds to TRBD1 (5 bases). This CDR3 region has 15 residues. The germline gives CDR1 MNHEY, CDR2 SMNVEV (reference sequence). The germline V and J ends were trimmed by 2 bases and 7 bases, with 12 bases remaining between them. CDR3: CASSLSWGGNSPLHF. The CDR3 bases are TGTGCCAGCAGTTTAAGTTGGGGGGGGAATTCACCCCTCCACTTT.

The rearrangement joins TRBV5-1 to TRBJ2-5, with D hard to call. There are 15 residues in the CDR3. V lost 0 bases and J lost 2, with 11 bases in between. CDR1 and CDR2 (germline): SGHRS, YFSETQ. The CDR3, as DNA: TGCGCCAGCAGCTTGGCCCTGGGCCCACAAGAGACCCAGTACTTC. It specifies CASSLALGPQETQYF.

The V and J genes are TRBV30 and TRBJ1-2, with TRBD1 matching 9 bases. This CDR3 has 14 amino acids. Germline CDR1 GTSNPN, CDR2 SVGIG (reference sequence). Trimming cost V 7 bases and J 1 base; bases outside gene matches: 7. The CDR3 loop reads CASGQGSINYGYTF. CDR3 bases: TGTGCCTCGGGACAGGGTTCGATTAACTATGGCTACACCTTC.

The chain couples TRBV11-3 to TRBJ2-7; perhaps TRBD2 as D (5 bases). Germline assignment: CDR1 SGHNT and CDR2 YENEEA. This CDR3 has 13 residues. Trimming stripped 5 bases from V and 2 bases from J, with 10 bases between. CDR3 in amino acids: CASSRGFPYEQYF. As DNA, the CDR3 is TGTGCCAGCAGCCGGGGTTTCCCCTACGAGCAGTACTTC. Complete variable domain (other parts from reference TRBV11-3 and TRBJ2-7): EAGVVQSPRYKIIEKKQPVAFWCNPISGHNTLYWYLQNLGQGPELLIRYENEEAVDDSQLPKDRFSAERLKGVDSTLKIQPAELGDSAVYLCASSRGFPYEQYFGPGTRLTVT.

The chain carries TRBV4-2 and TRBJ2-1; 13 bases fit TRBD2. J gave up 2 bases and V 1 base, and 14 bases lay outside the gene matches. Germline V lookup: CDR1 LGHNA, CDR2 YNFKEQ. CDR3 size: 21 residues. CDR3 protein: CASSQVVFGLAGDLTYNEQFF. The CDR3 DNA is TGTGCCAGCAGCCAAGTGGTATTTGGACTAGCGGGGGACCTTACCTACAATGAGCAGTTCTTC.

This sequence joins TRBV19 and TRBJ2-5; 7 bases are shared with TRBD1. V was pared by 1 base and J by 3 bases, with 2 bases of the junction left unmatched. In germline, CDR1 is LNHDA, CDR2 SQIVND (reference sequence). The CDR3 spans 14 residues. The chain's CDR3 is CASSIGDRKETQYF. The DNA of the CDR3 is TGTGCCAGTAGTATAGGGGACAGAAAAGAGACCCAGTACTTC. The variable domain in full, completed from reference TRBV19 and TRBJ2-5, reads DGGITQSPKYLFRKEGQNVTLSCEQNLNHDAMYWYRQDPGQGLRLIYYSQIVNDFQKGDIAEGYSVSREKKESFPLTVTSAQKNPTAFYLCASSIGDRKETQYFGPGTRLLVL.

J is TRBJ2-7 and V is TRBV5-1; D unresolved. CDR3 length equals 14 residues. Germline CDR1 SGHRS, CDR2 YFSETQ. Trimming cost V 4 bases and J 4 bases, with 15 bases left between them. The CDR3 region has the DNA TGCGCCAGCAGCCCCGCGGCTTTTGGATACGAGCAGTACTTC. As protein: CASSPAAFGYEQYF.

The count of this clone is one. The gene calls are TRBV7-9 and TRBJ2-7; no reliable D call. V lost 1 base to trimming and J lost 6 bases, with 7 bases between them. The CDR3 is 12 amino acids. Germline-derived CDR1 and CDR2 are SEHNR and FQNEAQ (reference sequence). The CDR3 is CASSLDGGEQYF. In nucleotides, the CDR3 is TGTGCCAGCAGCTTAGATGGCGGCGAGCAGTACTTC.

The J gene is TRBJ2-7, the V gene TRBV28; D is perhaps TRBD2 (7 bases). The CDR3 covers 18 residues. The germline V gene encodes CDR1 MDHEN and CDR2 SYDVKM. With 6 bases removed from V and 2 bases from J, the gap between germline ends came to 26 bases. CDR3 bases: TGTGCCAGCAGCCTATTATCTCTTTCAAGGGGGGGCCCCTACGAGCAGTACTTC. As protein: CASSLLSLSRGGPYEQYF.

This sequence joins TRBV4-2 and TRBJ2-7; the D is unclear. V dropped 1 base and J dropped 4 bases, with 5 bases sitting between them. The CDR3 runs to 12 residues. Germline V gives CDR1 LGHNA, CDR2 YNFKEQ. The CDR3 sequence is CASSQGRYEQYF. The DNA of the CDR3 is TGTGCCAGCAGCCAAGGCAGGTACGAGCAGTACTTC.

The chain carries TRBV7-9 and TRBJ1-2; the match to TRBD1 covers 11 bases. The CDR3 is 15 amino acids. In germline, CDR1 is SEHNR, CDR2 FQNEAQ (reference sequence). With V trimmed by 3 bases and J by 7 bases, 7 bases remained unmatched. The CDR3: CASSFKSGTGGGYTF. For the CDR3, the DNA is TGTGCCAGCAGCTTTAAATCCGGGACAGGGGGTGGCTACACCTTC.

This clone appeared a single time. The rearrangement links TRBV9 to TRBJ2-7; 10 bases agree with TRBD2. J gave up 5 bases and V 0 bases, and 5 bases lay outside the gene matches. The germline gives CDR1 SGDLS, CDR2 YYNGEE. The CDR3 length is 15 residues. The CDR3 sequence is CASSVDSGGLNEQYF. Written as DNA, the CDR3 is TGTGCCAGCAGCGTAGATAGCGGGGGGCTCAACGAGCAGTACTTC.

The chain combines TRBV7-2 with TRBJ2-1; the D gene is possibly TRBD1 (6 bases). The CDR3 totals 16 residues. Trimming pared 6 bases from V and 6 bases from J, leaving 21 bases between. Germline CDR1 is SGHTA and CDR2 is FQGNSA. The CDR3 protein is CASSMMGATPRNEQFF. CDR3 in DNA: TGTGCCAGCAGTATGATGGGGGCCACCCCCCGCAATGAGCAGTTCTTC.

The rearrangement joins TRBV27 to TRBJ2-5; tentative D call: TRBD1 (6 bases). Trimming took off 5 bases at V and 4 bases at J, with 11 bases between the two ends. From germline, CDR1 is MNHEY and CDR2 SMNVEV (reference sequence). The CDR3 loop spans 13 amino acids. CDR3 region: CASSNREGETQYF. The CDR3 DNA sequence: TGTGCCAGCAGTAACAGGGAAGGAGAGACCCAGTACTTC.

V is TRBV15 and J is TRBJ2-7, with D maybe TRBD2 (7 bases). CDR3 size: 17 residues. Trimming removed 0 bases from V and 4 bases from J, with 19 bases in between. Germline loops: CDR1 LNHNV, CDR2 YYDKDF (reference sequence). CDR3: CATSREVPRGALYEQYF. In nucleotides, the CDR3 is TGTGCCACCAGCAGAGAGGTTCCCCGGGGGGCCCTTTACGAGCAGTACTTC.

CDR3 protein: CASSPSPGLAVNEQFF. CDR3 DNA: TGCGCCAGCAGCCCCTCTCCGGGACTAGCTGTCAATGAGCAGTTCTTC. This rearrangement joins TRBV5-1 to TRBJ2-1, with TRBD2 identical over 9 bases. Trimming cost V 4 bases and J 6 bases; bases outside gene matches: 11. The germline gives CDR1 SGHRS, CDR2 YFSETQ. The length of the CDR3 is 16 residues.

The J gene is TRBJ2-3, the V gene TRBV5-1; TRBD2 matches at 12 bases. Germline trimming cut 4 bases from V and 5 bases from J; bases unmatched to any gene: 8. The CDR3 runs 16 residues. In germline, CDR1 is SGHRS, CDR2 YFSETQ. CDR3 protein: CASSPASGGAGDTQYF. As DNA, the CDR3 is TGCGCCAGCAGCCCAGCTAGCGGGGGGGCGGGAGATACGCAGTATTTT.

The rearrangement uses TRBV27 and TRBJ1-1; no firm D call. In germline, CDR1 is MNHEY, CDR2 SMNVEV (reference sequence). CDR3 length: 15 residues. Trimming stripped 4 bases from V and 5 bases from J, with 17 bases between. In DNA, the CDR3 is TGTGCCAGCAGTTCCCCCGGAGGTACTATGACTGAAGCTTTCTTT. This codes for CASSSPGGTMTEAFF.

The chain joins TRBV5-1 to TRBJ2-5, with 8 nucleotides matching TRBD1. The CDR3 has 14 residues. V dropped 0 bases and J dropped 7; count of bases not matched to a gene: 5. Germline loops: CDR1 SGHRS, CDR2 YFSETQ. This chain's CDR3 is CASSLDGQGGTQYF. CDR3 bases: TGCGCCAGCAGCTTGGATGGACAGGGAGGGACCCAGTACTTC.

The rearrangement joins TRBV19 to TRBJ2-7; the match to TRBD2 covers 10 bases. Germline V gene data show CDR1 as LNHDA and CDR2 as SQIVND (reference sequence). This CDR3 has 15 residues. The V gene end was trimmed by 5 bases and the J gene end by 3 bases; junction bases not matched to a gene: 7. The CDR3 is CASSPTSGVFYEQYF. The CDR3, as DNA: TGTGCCAGTAGTCCCACTAGCGGGGTTTTCTACGAGCAGTACTTC. The full variable domain, rest sourced from reference TRBV19 and TRBJ2-7, is DGGITQSPKYLFRKEGQNVTLSCEQNLNHDAMYWYRQDPGQGLRLIYYSQIVNDFQKGDIAEGYSVSREKKESFPLTVTSAQKNPTAFYLCASSPTSGVFYEQYFGPGTRLTVT.

The rearrangement links TRBV7-2 to TRBJ1-1, with D possibly matching TRBD1 (5 bases). Germline V lookup: CDR1 SGHTA, CDR2 FQGNSA. The CDR3 sequence is 18 residues long. Trimming left V 6 bases short and J 0 bases short, with 23 bases between. CDR3 amino acids: CASSPGPPGIALNTEAFF. The DNA for the CDR3 is TGTGCCAGCAGTCCAGGTCCCCCAGGGATCGCCCTGAACACTGAAGCTTTCTTT.

V is TRBV4-3 and J is TRBJ2-1, with a possible D match to TRBD2 (6 bases). The V end lost 0 bases, the J end lost 3 bases, and 9 bases lay between the germline ends. This CDR3 comprises 15 residues. Per the germline V gene, CDR1 is LGHNA and CDR2 is YSLEER. Here the CDR3 DNA reads TGCGCCAGCAGCCAAGACCCGGGGGTCTACAATGAGCAGTTCTTC. This sequence encodes CASSQDPGVYNEQFF.

The chain recombines TRBV29-1 with TRBJ2-4; D remains ambiguous. The CDR3 is 11 amino acids. Trimming cost V 6 bases and J 0 bases, with 3 bases left between them. Germline lookup yields CDR1 SQVTM and CDR2 ANQGSEA. DNA of the CDR3: TGCAGCGTCTTAGCCAAAAACATTCAGTACTTC. Translating it yields CSVLAKNIQYF.

The chain links TRBV19 to TRBJ2-7, with TRBD2 identical over 14 bases. CDR1 LNHDA and CDR2 SQIVND come from the germline V gene (reference sequence). The ends lost 5 bases at V and 3 bases at J; junction bases unmatched: 6. The CDR3 consists of 16 residues. The CDR3 bases are TGTGCCAGTAGTGCCCGACTAGCGGGGGGGGTCTACGAGCAGTACTTC. It specifies CASSARLAGGVYEQYF.

This clone came up many times. The gene calls are TRBV4-1 and TRBJ2-6, with a tentative D call TRBD2 (7 bases). The CDR3 sequence is 17 residues long. Germline CDR1 reads MGHRA; CDR2 reads YSYEKL. V was clipped by 8 bases and J by 1 base, with 18 bases between them. The CDR3, as DNA: TGCGCCAGCGGAAGGGGGGGTATAATATCTGGGGCCAACGTCCTGACTTTC. It specifies CASGRGGIISGANVLTF.

The chain uses TRBV5-1 and TRBJ2-3; 8 bases agree with TRBD1. Germline lookup yields CDR1 SGHRS and CDR2 YFSETQ. This CDR3 has 14 amino acids. V dropped 4 bases and J dropped 5; count of bases not matched to a gene: 6. In nucleotides, the CDR3 is TGCGCCAGCAGCCCCCGGACAGGGCGAGATACGCAGTATTTT. This translates into CASSPRTGRDTQYF.